The subject of this entry is one T cell receptor (beta chain). Its antigen is not identified. This sample is drawn from a study of T cell responses to AZD1222 COVID-19 vaccine. Points from the study as a whole: Among vaccine-associated CD4 TCRs, coverage spanned spike, with dominance at 160-218 and 743-854. The study identified only a handful of AZD1222 recipients as seropositive at baseline. Possibly, clonal diversity was underestimated; donors were largely white British and included more females.

The CDR3 length is 13 residues. Looked up from germline, CDR1 is LGHNA and CDR2 is YNFKEQ. The V gene lost 0 bases and the J gene lost 7 bases, with 7 bases spanning the gap. Profiled with immunoSEQ multiplex PCR; TCRdb holds only in-frame clones, not every one. The profile covers 150,000 to 200,000 clones, with more than 80% appearing a single time and 3.6% taken by the ten largest. The receptor was isolated from an adult who received the MenACWY meningococcal vaccine as a control. V is TRBV4-2 and J is TRBJ1-5; D gene ambiguous. Sequencing used peripheral blood, obtained 28 days after the second dose of the MenACWY control vaccine. DNA of the CDR3: TGTGCCAGCAGCCAAGAGATGAGGCAGCCCCAGCATTTT. Protein sequence: CASSQEMRQPQHF.